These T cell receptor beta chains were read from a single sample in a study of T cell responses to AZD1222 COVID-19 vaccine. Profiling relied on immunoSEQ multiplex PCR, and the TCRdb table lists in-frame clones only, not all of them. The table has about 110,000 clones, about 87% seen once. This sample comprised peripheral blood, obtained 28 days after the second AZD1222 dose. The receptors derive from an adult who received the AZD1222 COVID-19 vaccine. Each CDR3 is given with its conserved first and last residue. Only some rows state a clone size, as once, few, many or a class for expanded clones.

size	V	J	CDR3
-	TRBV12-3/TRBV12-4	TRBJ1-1	CASSTTGNTEAFF
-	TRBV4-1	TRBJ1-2	CASSQEQGFYGYTF
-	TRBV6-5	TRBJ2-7	CASSANRASYEQYF
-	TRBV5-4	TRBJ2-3	CASSTDYASTDTQYF
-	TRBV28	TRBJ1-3	CASTKGDSGNTIYF
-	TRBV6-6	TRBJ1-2	CASRPRTGGGYTF
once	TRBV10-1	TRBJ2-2	CASRGQGPGTGELFF
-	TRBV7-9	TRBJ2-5	CASTFGGGTQYF
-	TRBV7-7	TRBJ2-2	CASSLTASSNTGELFF
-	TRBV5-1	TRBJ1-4	CASSPSWGLVREKLFF
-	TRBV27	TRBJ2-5	CASSTLQGAGETQYF
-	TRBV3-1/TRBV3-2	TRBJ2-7	CASSPGPGSGEQYF
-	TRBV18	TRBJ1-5	CASSPRVNSNQPQHF
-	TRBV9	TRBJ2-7	CASSSGGSGGSYEQYF
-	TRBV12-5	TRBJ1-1	CASGLGTTLNTEAFF
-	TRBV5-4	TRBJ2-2	CASSLLSVTGELFF
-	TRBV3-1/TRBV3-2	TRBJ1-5	CASSQEANQPQHF
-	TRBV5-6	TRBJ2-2	CASSLFGTELFF
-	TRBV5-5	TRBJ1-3	CASSLLLGRSSGNTIYF
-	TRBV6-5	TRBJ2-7	CATSTVAYEQYF
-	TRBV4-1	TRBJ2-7	CASRQFSGTSLEQYF
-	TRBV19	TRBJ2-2	CASSIVKGADTGELFF
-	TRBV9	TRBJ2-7	CASSVVSLFEQYF
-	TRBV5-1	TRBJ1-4	CASSLDSGGKLFF
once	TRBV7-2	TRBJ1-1	CASSLIGLFFAEAFF
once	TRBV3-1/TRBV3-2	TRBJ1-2	CASSQAPLSYTF
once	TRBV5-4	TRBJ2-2	CASSLVGSGELFF
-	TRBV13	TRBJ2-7	CASSYHGLSYEQYF
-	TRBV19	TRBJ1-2	CASSTGDRYGYTF
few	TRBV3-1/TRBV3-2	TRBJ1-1	CASSQGAQGMNTEAFF
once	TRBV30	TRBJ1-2	CAWSRRTGNYGYTF
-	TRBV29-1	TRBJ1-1	CSGTDSNTEAFF
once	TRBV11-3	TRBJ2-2	CASTRTRNTGELFF
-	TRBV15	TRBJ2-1	CATRGGWGSYNEQFF
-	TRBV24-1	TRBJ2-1	CATSDWGQGFIEQFF
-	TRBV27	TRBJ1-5	CASRITGESNQPQHF
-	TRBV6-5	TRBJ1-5	CASSYSIGEAQPQHF
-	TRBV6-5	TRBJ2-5	CASSYRGETQYF
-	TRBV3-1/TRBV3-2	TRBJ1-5	CASSQEPPVGNQPQHF
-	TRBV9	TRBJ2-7	CASSPRGLAGISEQYF
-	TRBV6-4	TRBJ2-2	CASSSGSTGELFF
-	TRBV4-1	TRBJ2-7	CASSQGPCKDTSGFCEQYF